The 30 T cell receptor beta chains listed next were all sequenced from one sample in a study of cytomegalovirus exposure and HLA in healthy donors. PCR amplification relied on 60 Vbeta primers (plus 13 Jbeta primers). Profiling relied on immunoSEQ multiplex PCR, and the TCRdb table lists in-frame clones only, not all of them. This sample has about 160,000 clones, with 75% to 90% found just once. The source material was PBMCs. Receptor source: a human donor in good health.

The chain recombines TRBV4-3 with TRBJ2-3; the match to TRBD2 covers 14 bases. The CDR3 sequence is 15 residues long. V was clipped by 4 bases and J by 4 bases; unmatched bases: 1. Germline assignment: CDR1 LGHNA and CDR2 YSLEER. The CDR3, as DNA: TGCGCCAGCAGCCCGGGACTAGCGGGGGCAGATACGCAGTATTTT. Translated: CASSPGLAGADTQYF.

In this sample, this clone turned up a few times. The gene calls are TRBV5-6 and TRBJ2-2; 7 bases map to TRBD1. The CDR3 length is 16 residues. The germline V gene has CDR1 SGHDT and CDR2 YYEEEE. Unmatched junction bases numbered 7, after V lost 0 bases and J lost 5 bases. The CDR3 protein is CASSLARGRGTGELFF. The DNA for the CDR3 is TGTGCCAGCAGCTTGGCAAGGGGGCGCGGAACCGGGGAGCTGTTTTTT.

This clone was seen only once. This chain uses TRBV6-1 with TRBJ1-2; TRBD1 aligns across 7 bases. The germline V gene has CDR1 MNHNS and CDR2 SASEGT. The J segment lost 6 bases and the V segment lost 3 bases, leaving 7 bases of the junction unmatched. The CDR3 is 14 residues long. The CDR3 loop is CASSEQTGNDGYTF. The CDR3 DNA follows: TGTGCCAGCAGTGAGCAGACAGGGAACGATGGCTACACCTTC.

The CDR3 nucleotides read TGCGCCAGCAGCCAAGTCAGGTCGGGGTCCGGAAACACCATATATTTT. Translated, it gives CASSQVRSGSGNTIYF. The chain joins TRBV4-1 to TRBJ1-3; no clear D. With 1 base removed from V and 4 bases from J, the gap between germline ends came to 14 bases. This CDR3 is built from 16 residues. The germline CDR1 and CDR2 sequences are MGHRA and YSYEKL.

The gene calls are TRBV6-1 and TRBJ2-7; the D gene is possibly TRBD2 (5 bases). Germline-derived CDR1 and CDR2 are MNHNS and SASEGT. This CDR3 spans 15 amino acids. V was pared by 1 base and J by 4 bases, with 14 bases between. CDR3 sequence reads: CASSEETSPRYEQYF. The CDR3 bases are TGTGCCAGCAGTGAAGAAACTAGTCCGAGATACGAGCAGTACTTC.

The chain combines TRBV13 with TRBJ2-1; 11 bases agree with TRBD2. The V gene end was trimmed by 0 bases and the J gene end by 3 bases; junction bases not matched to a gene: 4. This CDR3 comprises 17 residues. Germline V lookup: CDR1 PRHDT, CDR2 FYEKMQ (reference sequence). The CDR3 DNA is TGTGCCAGCAGCTTAGGGGCTAGCGGGGGGTTCTACAATGAGCAGTTCTTC. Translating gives CASSLGASGGFYNEQFF.

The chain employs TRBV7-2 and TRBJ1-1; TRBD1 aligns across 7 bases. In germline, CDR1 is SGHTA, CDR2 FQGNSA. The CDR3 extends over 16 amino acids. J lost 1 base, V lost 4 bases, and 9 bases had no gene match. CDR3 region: CASSSRLGGANTEAFF. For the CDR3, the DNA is TGTGCCAGCAGCTCGCGACTAGGGGGCGCGAACACTGAAGCTTTCTTT.

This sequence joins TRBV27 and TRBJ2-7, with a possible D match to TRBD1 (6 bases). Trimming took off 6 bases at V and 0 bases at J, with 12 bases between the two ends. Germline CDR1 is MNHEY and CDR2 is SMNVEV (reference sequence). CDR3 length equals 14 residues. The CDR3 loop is CASSFRDNSYEQYF. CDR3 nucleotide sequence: TGTGCCAGCAGCTTCCGGGACAACTCCTACGAGCAGTACTTC.

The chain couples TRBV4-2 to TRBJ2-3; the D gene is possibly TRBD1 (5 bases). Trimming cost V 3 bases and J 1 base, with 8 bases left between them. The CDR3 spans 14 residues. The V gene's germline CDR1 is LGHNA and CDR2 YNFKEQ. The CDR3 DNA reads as TGTGCCAGCAGCCATGCGACAGGCACAGATACGCAGTATTTT. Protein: CASSHATGTDTQYF.

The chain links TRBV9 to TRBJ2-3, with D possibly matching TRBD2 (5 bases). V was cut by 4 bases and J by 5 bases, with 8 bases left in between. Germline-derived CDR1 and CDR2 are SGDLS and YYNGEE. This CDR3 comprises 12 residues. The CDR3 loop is CASSPSLDTQYF. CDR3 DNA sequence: TGTGCCAGCAGCCCTAGCTTAGATACGCAGTATTTT.

CDR3 residues: CASSVDRSYEQYF. The CDR3, as DNA: TGTGCCAGCAGCGTGGACAGGTCCTACGAGCAGTACTTC. This chain joins TRBV7-9 and TRBJ2-7, with 7 bases that match TRBD1. V lost 5 bases to trimming and J lost 1 base; unmatched junction nucleotides: 2. This CDR3 contains 13 residues. Per germline, CDR1 SEHNR and CDR2 FQNEAQ (reference sequence).

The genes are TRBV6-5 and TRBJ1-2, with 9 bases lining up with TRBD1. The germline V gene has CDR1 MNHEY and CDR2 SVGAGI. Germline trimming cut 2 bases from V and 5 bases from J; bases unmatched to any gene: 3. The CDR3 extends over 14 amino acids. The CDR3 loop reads CASSYRTGEYGYTF. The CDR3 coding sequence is TGTGCCAGCAGTTACCGGACAGGGGAATATGGCTACACCTTC.

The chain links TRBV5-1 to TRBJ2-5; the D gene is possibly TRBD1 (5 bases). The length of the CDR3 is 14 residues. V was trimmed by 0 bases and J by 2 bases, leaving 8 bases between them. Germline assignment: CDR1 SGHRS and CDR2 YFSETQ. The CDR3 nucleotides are TGCGCCAGCAGCTTGGAAGGACATCAAGAGACCCAGTACTTC. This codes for CASSLEGHQETQYF.

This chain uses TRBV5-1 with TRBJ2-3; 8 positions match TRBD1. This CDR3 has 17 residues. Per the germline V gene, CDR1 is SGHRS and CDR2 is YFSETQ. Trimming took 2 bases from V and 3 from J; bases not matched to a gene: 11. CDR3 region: CASSLSPRGLSTDTQYF. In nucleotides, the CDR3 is TGCGCCAGCAGCTTATCACCCAGGGGGCTTAGTACAGATACGCAGTATTTT.

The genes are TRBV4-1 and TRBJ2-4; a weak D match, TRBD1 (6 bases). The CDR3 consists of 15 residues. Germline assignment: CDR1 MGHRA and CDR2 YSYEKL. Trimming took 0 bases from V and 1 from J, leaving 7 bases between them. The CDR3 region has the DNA TGCGCCAGCAGCCAAGAGGGGGCTGCCAAAAACATTCAGTACTTC. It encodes CASSQEGAAKNIQYF.

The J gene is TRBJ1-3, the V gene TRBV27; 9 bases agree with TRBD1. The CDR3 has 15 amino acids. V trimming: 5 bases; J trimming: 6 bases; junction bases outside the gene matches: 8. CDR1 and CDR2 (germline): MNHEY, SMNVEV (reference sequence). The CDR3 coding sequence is TGTGCCAGCAGTCCGGGGACAGGGTTTCCAAACACCATATATTTT. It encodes CASSPGTGFPNTIYF.

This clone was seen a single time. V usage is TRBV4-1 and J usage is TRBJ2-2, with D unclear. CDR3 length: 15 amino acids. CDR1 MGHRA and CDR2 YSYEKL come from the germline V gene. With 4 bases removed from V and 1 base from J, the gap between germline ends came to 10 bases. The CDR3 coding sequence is TGCGCCAGCAGCCGCACGAACAGGAACACCGGGGAGCTGTTTTTT. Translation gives CASSRTNRNTGELFF.

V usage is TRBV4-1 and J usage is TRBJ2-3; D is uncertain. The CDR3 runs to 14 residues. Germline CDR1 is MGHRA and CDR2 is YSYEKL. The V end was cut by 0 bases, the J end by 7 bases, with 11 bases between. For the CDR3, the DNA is TGCGCCAGCAGCCAAGATGAAGCTAGACATACGCAGTATTTT. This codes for CASSQDEARHTQYF.

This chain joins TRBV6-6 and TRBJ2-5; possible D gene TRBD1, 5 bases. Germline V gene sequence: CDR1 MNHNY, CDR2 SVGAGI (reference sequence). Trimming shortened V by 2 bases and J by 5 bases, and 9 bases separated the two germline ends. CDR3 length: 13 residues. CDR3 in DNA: TGTGCCAGCAGTTACGGGGCAGAGGAGACCCAGTACTTC. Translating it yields CASSYGAEETQYF.

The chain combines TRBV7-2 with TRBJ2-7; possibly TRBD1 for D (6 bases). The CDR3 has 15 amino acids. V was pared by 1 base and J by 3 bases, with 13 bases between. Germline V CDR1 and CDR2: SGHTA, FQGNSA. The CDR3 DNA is TGTGCCAGCAGCTTAGGGGCAGGGGCGATCTACGAGCAGTACTTC. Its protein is CASSLGAGAIYEQYF.

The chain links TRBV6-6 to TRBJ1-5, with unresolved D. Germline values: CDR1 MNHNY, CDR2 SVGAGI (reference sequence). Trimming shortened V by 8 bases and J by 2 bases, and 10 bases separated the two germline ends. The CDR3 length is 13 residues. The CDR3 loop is CASVGVGNQPQHF. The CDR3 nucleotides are TGTGCCAGCGTCGGGGTGGGCAATCAGCCCCAGCATTTT.

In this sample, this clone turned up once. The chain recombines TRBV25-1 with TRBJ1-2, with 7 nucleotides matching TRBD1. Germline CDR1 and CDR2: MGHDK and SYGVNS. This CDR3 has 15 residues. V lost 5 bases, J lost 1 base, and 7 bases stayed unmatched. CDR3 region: CASSKTGAVNYGYTF. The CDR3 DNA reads TGTGCCAGCAGTAAAACAGGGGCGGTTAACTATGGCTACACCTTC.

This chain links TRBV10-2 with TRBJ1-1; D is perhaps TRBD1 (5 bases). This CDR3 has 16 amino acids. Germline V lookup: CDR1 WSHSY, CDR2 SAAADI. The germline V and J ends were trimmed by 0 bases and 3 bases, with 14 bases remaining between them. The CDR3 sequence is CASSESNWAGHTEAFF. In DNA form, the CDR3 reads TGCGCCAGCAGTGAGTCGAATTGGGCAGGGCACACTGAAGCTTTCTTT.

CDR3 sequence: CASSTGGDGEKLFF. The CDR3 DNA follows: TGCGCCAGCAGCACAGGGGGAGATGGTGAAAAACTGTTTTTT. The V and J genes are TRBV5-1 and TRBJ1-4; 8 nucleotides match TRBD1. The length of the CDR3 is 14 residues. Germline-derived CDR1 and CDR2 are SGHRS and YFSETQ. With V trimmed by 4 bases and J by 7 bases, 6 bases remained unmatched.

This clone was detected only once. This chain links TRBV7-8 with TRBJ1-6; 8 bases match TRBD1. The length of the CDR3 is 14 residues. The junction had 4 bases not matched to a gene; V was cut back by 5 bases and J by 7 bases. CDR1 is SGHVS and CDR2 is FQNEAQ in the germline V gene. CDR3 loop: CASSGDRGNSPLHF. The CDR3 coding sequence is TGTGCCAGCAGCGGTGACAGGGGCAATTCACCCCTCCACTTT.

The CDR3 sequence is CASSDHYNTGELFF. CDR3 coding DNA: TGCGCCAGCAGTGACCACTATAACACCGGGGAGCTGTTTTTT. The J gene is TRBJ2-2, the V gene TRBV10-1; no definite D call. Germline-derived CDR1 and CDR2 are WNHNN and SYGVQD (reference sequence). This CDR3 has 14 amino acids. The V end lost 3 bases, the J end lost 2 bases, and 7 bases lay between the germline ends.

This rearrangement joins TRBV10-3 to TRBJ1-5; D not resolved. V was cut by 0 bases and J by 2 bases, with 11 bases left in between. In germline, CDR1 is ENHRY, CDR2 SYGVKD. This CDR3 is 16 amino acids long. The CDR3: CAISESATQGNQPQHF. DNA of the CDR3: TGTGCCATCAGTGAGTCGGCAACCCAAGGCAATCAGCCCCAGCATTTT.

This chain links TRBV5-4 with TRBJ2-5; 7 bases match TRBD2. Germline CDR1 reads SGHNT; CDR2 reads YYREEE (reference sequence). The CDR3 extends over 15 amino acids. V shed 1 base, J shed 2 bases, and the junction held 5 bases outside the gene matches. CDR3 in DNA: TGTGCCAGCAGCTTGCCAAGCGGGGAACAAGAGACCCAGTACTTC. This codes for CASSLPSGEQETQYF.

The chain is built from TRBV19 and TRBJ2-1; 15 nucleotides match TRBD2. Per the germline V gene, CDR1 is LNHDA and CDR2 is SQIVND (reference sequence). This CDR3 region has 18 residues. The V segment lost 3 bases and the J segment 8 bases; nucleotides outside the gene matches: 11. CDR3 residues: CASSIDPGTSGGLDEQFF. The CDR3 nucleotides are TGTGCCAGTAGTATCGATCCCGGGACTAGCGGGGGGCTGGATGAGCAGTTCTTC.

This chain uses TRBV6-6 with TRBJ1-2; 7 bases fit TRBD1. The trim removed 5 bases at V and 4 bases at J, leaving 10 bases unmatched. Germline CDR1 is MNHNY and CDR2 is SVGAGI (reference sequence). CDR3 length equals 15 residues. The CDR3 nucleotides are TGTGCCAGCAGTGTAACCGGGACAGTAGCCTATGGCTACACCTTC. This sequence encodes CASSVTGTVAYGYTF.